The 28 T cell receptor beta chains below come from one sample, sequenced in a study of OX40 agonist ivuxolimab in advanced cancers. Library preparation used the immunoSEQ multiplex PCR assay. TCRdb re-hosts the immuneACCESS table, in-frame sequences only. Its copies lack some clones; in the studies checked, an unresolved V gene accounts for under half of them, and the cause for the rest is not known. The table for this sample lists 30,000 to 40,000 clones; around 83% of them were counted only once. The ten most abundant clones make up around 2.5% of the sample. Sample: CD4+ or CD8+ T cells sorted from blood, taken in a trial of the OX40 agonist ivuxolimab. The receptors derive from an adult with an advanced solid tumor such as melanoma, head and neck, liver or kidney cancer.

CDR3 DNA sequence: TGCGCCAGCAGCTTGGGGGCCGTTGGGGGCACCGGGGAGCTGTTTTTT. Its translation: CASSLGAVGGTGELFF. The chain is built from TRBV5-1 and TRBJ2-2; D is tentatively TRBD1 or TRBD2 (5 bases each). This CDR3 has 16 amino acids. Trimming removed 0 bases from V and 4 bases from J, with 13 bases in between. In germline, CDR1 is SGHRS, CDR2 YFSETQ.

CDR3 sequence: CASSLPRDTVYNEQFF. DNA for the CDR3: TGTGCCAGCAGTTTACCCCGGGACACCGTCTACAATGAGCAGTTCTTC. This chain joins TRBV28 and TRBJ2-1, with D tentatively TRBD1 (6 bases). V lost 2 bases, J lost 3 bases, and 14 bases lay in between. The CDR3 totals 16 residues. Germline loops: CDR1 MDHEN, CDR2 SYDVKM.

The rearrangement links TRBV28 to TRBJ1-2; TRBD1 matches 8 bases. J gave up 4 bases and V 4 bases, and 5 bases lay outside the gene matches. The CDR3 consists of 14 residues. The V gene's germline CDR1 is MDHEN and CDR2 SYDVKM. CDR3 sequence: CASSWTGRAYGYTF. In nucleotides, the CDR3 is TGTGCCAGCAGTTGGACAGGGCGGGCCTATGGCTACACCTTC.

The J gene is TRBJ1-2, the V gene TRBV4-3; D is unclear. Trimming cost V 0 bases and J 4 bases, with 6 bases left between them. There are 13 residues in the CDR3. Germline V gene lookup returns CDR1 LGHNA and CDR2 YSLEER. The CDR3 nucleotides read TGCGCCAGCAGCCAAGATCCCAGCTATGGCTACACCTTC. It encodes CASSQDPSYGYTF.

V and J are TRBV6-1 and TRBJ1-1; the D gene is possibly TRBD1 (5 bases). The CDR3 is 11 residues long. The germline gives CDR1 MNHNS, CDR2 SASEGT. The V end was cut by 8 bases, the J end by 10 bases, with 14 bases between. The CDR3 nucleotides read TGTGCCAGCGTGGGGTTTGGGGGAGCTTTCTTT. This codes for CASVGFGGAFF.

This sequence joins TRBV19 and TRBJ1-5; D is unclear. Germline V gives CDR1 LNHDA, CDR2 SQIVND (reference sequence). This CDR3 has 15 amino acids. Trimming removed 3 bases at V and 0 bases at J, with 9 bases between. As DNA, the CDR3 is TGTGCCAGTAGTATCGCCCGAATTAGCAATCAGCCCCAGCATTTT. Its translation: CASSIARISNQPQHF.

The chain uses TRBV28 and TRBJ1-5; 7 bases line up with TRBD1. The CDR3 covers 17 residues. The J segment lost 0 bases and the V segment lost 6 bases, leaving 11 bases of the junction unmatched. Germline values: CDR1 MDHEN, CDR2 SYDVKM. The CDR3 is CASRTPEGAYSNQPQHF. The CDR3 bases are TGTGCCAGCAGAACACCGGAGGGGGCTTATAGCAATCAGCCCCAGCATTTT.

The J gene is TRBJ2-3, the V gene TRBV6-1; possible D gene TRBD1, 5 bases. The CDR3 is 18 residues long. V was clipped by 2 bases and J by 0 bases, with 18 bases between them. Germline V CDR1 and CDR2: MNHNS, SASEGT. As DNA, the CDR3 is TGTGCCAGCAGTGAAACAGGCGATTGGGCGACTAGCACAGATACGCAGTATTTT. Protein product: CASSETGDWATSTDTQYF.

The chain couples TRBV28 to TRBJ1-6; D might be TRBD1 (6 bases). CDR1 MDHEN and CDR2 SYDVKM come from the germline V gene. Trimming pared 3 bases from V and 6 bases from J, leaving 12 bases between. The CDR3 length is 15 residues. This CDR3 is CASSLGGRVNSPLHF. DNA for the CDR3: TGTGCCAGCAGTTTGGGGGGGCGCGTTAATTCACCCCTCCACTTT.

V is TRBV5-4 and J is TRBJ2-3, with 10 bases fitting TRBD2. Germline V gene data show CDR1 as SGHNT and CDR2 as YYREEE (reference sequence). The CDR3 is made up of 16 amino acids. Unmatched junction bases numbered 5, after V lost 1 base and J lost 3 bases. CDR3 in amino acids: CASSLYLAGDTDTQYF. The DNA of the CDR3 is TGTGCCAGCAGCTTGTATCTAGCGGGGGATACAGATACGCAGTATTTT.

CDR3 region: CASTDYGTGDEQYF. The CDR3 region has the DNA TGTGCCAGCACGGATTACGGGACGGGGGACGAGCAGTACTTC. The chain has TRBV7-9 and TRBJ2-7, with D possibly being TRBD2 (6 bases). Germline V lookup: CDR1 SEHNR, CDR2 FQNEAQ (reference sequence). Trimming shortened V by 7 bases and J by 5 bases, and 18 bases separated the two germline ends. CDR3 length: 14 amino acids.

The chain employs TRBV7-2 and TRBJ1-6; TRBD1 is a possible D gene (6 bases). This CDR3 comprises 16 residues. CDR1 is SGHTA and CDR2 is FQGNSA in the germline V gene. V lost 4 bases and J 9 bases, leaving 19 bases between the germline ends. CDR3 nucleotides: TGTGCCAGCAGCTCCCAGACAGGTTCTATTTCTTCACCCCTCCACTTT. It codes for CASSSQTGSISSPLHF. Looking up the rest from reference TRBV7-2 and TRBJ1-6 gives the full variable domain: GAGVSQSPSNKVTEKGKDVELRCDPISGHTALYWYRQSLGQGLEFLIYFQGNSAPDKSGLPSDRFSAERTGGSVSTLTIQRTQQEDSAVYLCASSSQTGSISSPLHFGNGTRLTVT.

The V call is TRBV30, the J call TRBJ2-5; 8 bases match TRBD2. V was pared by 3 bases and J by 6 bases, with 9 bases of the junction left unmatched. The CDR3 sequence is 14 residues long. The germline CDR1 and CDR2 sequences are GTSNPN and SVGIG (reference sequence). As DNA, the CDR3 is TGTGCCTGGAGATCGAGCGGGGGTCTCCAGACCCAGTACTTC. Translation gives CAWRSSGGLQTQYF.

The chain employs TRBV30 and TRBJ1-4; D unclear. This CDR3 has 14 residues. Germline V gene sequence: CDR1 GTSNPN, CDR2 SVGIG (reference sequence). V lost 2 bases, J lost 5 bases, and 12 bases lay in between. CDR3 sequence: CAWSSPLNNEKLFF. The CDR3 nucleotides are TGTGCCTGGAGTTCCCCTTTAAACAATGAAAAACTGTTTTTT. Filled out from reference TRBV30 and TRBJ1-4, the complete variable domain reads SQTIHQWPATLVQPVGSPLSLECTVEGTSNPNLYWYRQAAGRGLQLLFYSVGIGQISSEVPQNLSASRPQDRQFILSSKKLLLSDSGFYLCAWSSPLNNEKLFFGSGTQLSVL.

This chain links TRBV6-5 with TRBJ2-3; no clear D. Germline V gene sequence: CDR1 MNHEY, CDR2 SVGAGI. Deletions cut 7 bases from V and 2 bases from J, with 10 bases between. This CDR3 is 13 amino acids long. In DNA, the CDR3 is TGTGCCAGCACTTCGAAGTTCACAGATACGCAGTATTTT. Translating gives CASTSKFTDTQYF.

The rearrangement links TRBV29-1 to TRBJ2-7; perhaps TRBD2 as D (6 bases). This CDR3 comprises 15 residues. CDR1 is SQVTM, CDR2 ANQGSEA, per germline. V lost 6 bases and J lost 6, with 24 bases in between. CDR3 in DNA: TGCAGCGTAAACGGGCTAGCGCCTAATCAAGCCGAGCAGTACTTC. Protein: CSVNGLAPNQAEQYF.

The CDR3 sequence is CASSSGTGTDSPLHF. The CDR3 DNA reads TGTGCCAGTAGTTCGGGCACAGGAACAGATTCACCCCTCCACTTT. The chain employs TRBV19 and TRBJ1-6; D might be TRBD1 (5 bases). Per the germline V gene, CDR1 is LNHDA and CDR2 is SQIVND (reference sequence). Trimming left V 5 bases short and J 8 bases short, with 16 bases between. The CDR3 has 15 residues.

The genes are TRBV5-7 and TRBJ2-5; TRBD2 agrees at 8 bases. Being an ORF, TRBV5-7 has a function that is uncertain. The CDR3 sequence is 15 residues long. V lost 3 bases, J lost 5 bases, and 9 bases stayed unmatched. The CDR3 is CASSSRGGLGETQYF. As DNA, the CDR3 is TGTGCCAGCAGCTCACGGGGGGGCCTCGGGGAGACCCAGTACTTC.

The chain combines TRBV7-2 with TRBJ2-5, with no clear D. V lost 1 base, J lost 0 bases, and 12 bases lay in between. CDR1 is SGHTA and CDR2 is FQGNSA in the germline V gene. CDR3 size: 16 residues. This chain's CDR3 is CASSLGGTQYQETQYF. CDR3 coding DNA: TGTGCCAGCAGCTTAGGAGGAACCCAGTACCAAGAGACCCAGTACTTC.

This clone was seen more than once but under ten times. The chain carries TRBV27 and TRBJ1-1, with TRBD1 matching 7 bases. Germline V lookup: CDR1 MNHEY, CDR2 SMNVEV (reference sequence). CDR3 length equals 14 residues. V shed 3 bases, J shed 4 bases, and the junction held 5 bases outside the gene matches. CDR3 DNA: TGTGCCAGCAGTTTTCAACCAGGGGGCACTGAAGCTTTCTTT. Translated: CASSFQPGGTEAFF.

The rearrangement joins TRBV27 to TRBJ2-7; TRBD2 agrees at 7 bases. The CDR3 extends over 16 amino acids. CDR1 and CDR2 (germline): MNHEY, SMNVEV (reference sequence). Trimming at V came to 6 bases and at J to 9 bases, leaving 20 bases not matched to a gene. The CDR3, as DNA: TGTGCCAGCAGATCGATGGGGGGAGGGCCCCGTTATGGGCAGTACTTC. It translates to CASRSMGGGPRYGQYF.

The rearrangement links TRBV11-2 to TRBJ2-7; D gene ambiguous. The CDR3 is 13 residues long. The V end was cut by 1 base, the J end by 4 bases, with 8 bases between. CDR1 SGHAT and CDR2 FQNNGV come from the germline V gene. As DNA, the CDR3 is TGTGCCAGCAGCTTAGGAGACGGGTACGAGCAGTACTTC. Amino acids: CASSLGDGYEQYF.

This chain connects TRBV11-2 to TRBJ2-3, with D maybe TRBD2 (8 bases). Trimming left V 5 bases short and J 0 bases short, with 21 bases between. Germline CDR1 is SGHAT and CDR2 is FQNNGV. The CDR3 has 18 amino acids. CDR3 DNA: TGTGCCAGCAGCCGACAAGGGGGCGCTAGCGGGAGCACAGATACGCAGTATTTT. Protein: CASSRQGGASGSTDTQYF. Full variable domain (rest looked up from reference TRBV11-2 and TRBJ2-3): EAGVAQSPRYKIIEKRQSVAFWCNPISGHATLYWYQQILGQGPKLLIQFQNNGVVDDSQLPKDRFSAERLKGVDSTLKIQPAKLEDSAVYLCASSRQGGASGSTDTQYFGPGTRLTVL.

This clone was counted between two and nine times. The chain has TRBV7-2 and TRBJ2-7; tentative D call: TRBD1 (6 bases). Germline loops: CDR1 SGHTA, CDR2 FQGNSA. CDR3 length: 15 residues. V was clipped by 1 base and J by 0 bases, with 10 bases between them. The CDR3 region is CASSLVGRGSYEQYF. The CDR3 nucleotides are TGTGCCAGCAGCTTAGTTGGCAGGGGCTCCTACGAGCAGTACTTC.

The V gene is TRBV28, the J gene TRBJ1-4; tentative D call: TRBD1 (6 bases). This CDR3 is 14 amino acids long. Looked up from germline, CDR1 is MDHEN and CDR2 is SYDVKM. V was shortened by 6 bases and J by 7 bases, with 15 bases between the two germline ends. CDR3 residues: CASRSQGLSEKLFF. The DNA for the CDR3 is TGTGCCAGCAGATCACAGGGTTTGAGTGAAAAACTGTTTTTT.

V and J are TRBV6-5 and TRBJ1-2; D ambiguous. Germline V gene sequence: CDR1 MNHEY, CDR2 SVGAGI. Between the trimmed V and J ends, which lost 6 bases and 8 bases, there was a span of 16 bases. CDR3 size: 13 residues. CDR3 DNA sequence: TGTGCCAGCAGCGCAGGACCCGACGAAGGCTACACCTTC. Encoded protein: CASSAGPDEGYTF.

This rearrangement joins TRBV14 to TRBJ2-2, with D unclear. V dropped 2 bases and J dropped 3 bases, with 10 bases sitting between them. CDR1 is SGHDN, CDR2 FVKESK, per germline. There are 15 residues in the CDR3. This CDR3 is CASSQIGPHTGELFF. Written as DNA, the CDR3 is TGTGCCAGCAGCCAAATTGGACCGCACACCGGGGAGCTGTTTTTT.

V usage is TRBV30 and J usage is TRBJ1-2, with 9 nucleotides matching TRBD1. The CDR3 extends over 16 amino acids. V trimming: 5 bases; J trimming: 2 bases; junction bases outside the gene matches: 12. Germline CDR1 is GTSNPN and CDR2 is SVGIG (reference sequence). The CDR3 region has the DNA TGTGCCTGGTACCGGGACAGGGCCCGGGGGAACTATGGCTACACCTTC. It specifies CAWYRDRARGNYGYTF.